One sample yielded the 11 T cell receptor beta chains listed below, sequenced in a study of CD8+CD57+ T cells in acquired aplastic anemia. Whoever was chosen for sequencing had shown CD8+CD57+ cell expansion by flow cytometry. CDR3 and TCR beta VDJ profiling relied on a genomic DNA template. TCRdb processed the reads anew with MiXCR; each CDR3 protein has one entry. The sample lists tens of thousands of distinct CDR3 sequences, approximately 70% occurring once. Specimen: sorted CD4+, CD8+, or CD8+CD57+ T cells (not recorded which) from PBMCs. The receptors shown here come from a human donor with aplastic anemia.

The gene calls are TRBV7-6 and TRBJ1-6; D gene uncertain. Trimming removed 2 bases from V and 6 bases from J, with 5 bases in between. The CDR3 is made up of 13 amino acids. Germline V gives CDR1 SGHVS, CDR2 FNYEAQ. This chain's CDR3 is CASSLMTNSPLHF. CDR3 DNA: TGTGCCAGCAGCTTAATGACTAATTCACCCCTCCACTTT.

This clonotype was counted between two and nine times. The chain recombines TRBV7-9 with TRBJ2-7; 9 bases match TRBD2. CDR3 size: 12 residues. J gave up 3 bases and V 9 bases, and 3 bases lay outside the gene matches. Germline-derived CDR1 and CDR2 are SEHNR and FQNEAQ (reference sequence). CDR3 bases: TGTGCCAGTAGCGGGAGCGACTACGAGCAGTACTTC. Residues: CASSGSDYEQYF.

The chain links TRBV7-2 to TRBJ1-6; 11 nucleotides match TRBD1. The CDR3 contains 14 residues. The J segment lost 12 bases and the V segment lost 5 bases, leaving 6 bases of the junction unmatched. Germline V CDR1 and CDR2: SGHTA, FQGNSA. DNA for the CDR3: TGTGCCAGCAGCGCGGACAGGGGGCGAGAACCCCTCCACTTT. Translating it yields CASSADRGREPLHF.

The chain links TRBV12-3 or TRBV12-4 to TRBJ2-2; possible D gene TRBD1, 6 bases. The CDR3 has 15 residues. The germline V and J ends were trimmed by 5 bases and 0 bases, with 10 bases remaining between them. The CDR3 region is CASSADRPNTGELFF. In nucleotides, the CDR3 is TGTGCCAGCAGTGCGGACAGACCGAACACCGGGGAGCTGTTTTTT.

This sequence joins TRBV7-3 and TRBJ2-5; D unclear. The CDR3 covers 13 residues. Germline V lookup: CDR1 SGHTA, CDR2 FQGTGA. Trimming took off 4 bases at V and 2 bases at J, with 8 bases between the two ends. CDR3 in amino acids: CASSSYLQETQYF. CDR3 sequence (DNA): TGTGCCAGCAGCTCGTATTTACAAGAGACCCAGTACTTC.

This chain joins TRBV5-1 and TRBJ2-7; 9 positions agree with TRBD1. CDR1 is SGHRS and CDR2 is YFSETQ in the germline V gene. CDR3 length: 15 residues. V lost 2 bases, J lost 5 bases, and 8 bases stayed unmatched. This CDR3 reads CASSFPRTGENEQYF. In nucleotides, the CDR3 is TGCGCCAGCAGCTTCCCCCGGACAGGGGAGAACGAGCAGTACTTC.

This clonotype has a handful of counts. This chain uses TRBV2 with TRBJ2-7; 9 bases fit TRBD1. Germline loops: CDR1 SNHLY, CDR2 FYNNEI. The CDR3 loop spans 13 amino acids. J was trimmed by 9 bases and V by 4 bases; bases with no gene match: 7. For the CDR3, the DNA is TGTGCCAGCAGTGCCGGGACAGGGCATAGGCAGTACTTC. Protein: CASSAGTGHRQYF.

This clonotype was detected once. The chain recombines TRBV20-1 with TRBJ1-2; tentative D call: TRBD1 (5 bases). CDR3 size: 11 residues. Germline CDR1 reads DFQATT; CDR2 reads SNEGSKA (reference sequence). Deletions cut 5 bases from V and 4 bases from J, with 8 bases between. In nucleotides, the CDR3 is TGCAGTGCTCCGACAGTCTATGGCTACACCTTC. Translating it yields CSAPTVYGYTF.

The chain uses TRBV7-3 and TRBJ2-1; D gene ambiguous. V was trimmed by 5 bases and J by 0 bases, leaving 8 bases between them. Looked up from germline, CDR1 is SGHTA and CDR2 is FQGTGA. CDR3 length: 14 amino acids. Here the CDR3 reads CASSPTPSYNEQFF. The DNA for the CDR3 is TGTGCCAGCAGCCCGACACCCTCCTACAATGAGCAGTTCTTC.

There are many counts of this clonotype. CDR3 nucleotide sequence: TGTGCCAGCAGCTTCCTAGCGGGAGGTCCAGATACGCAGTATTTT. Translating it yields CASSFLAGGPDTQYF. The chain couples TRBV7-3 to TRBJ2-3; 11 bases are a match to TRBD2. The length of the CDR3 is 15 residues. Germline CDR1 and CDR2: SGHTA and FQGTGA. V trimming: 3 bases; J trimming: 4 bases; junction bases outside the gene matches: 3.

This sequence joins TRBV5-4 and TRBJ1-2; no clear D gene. Germline CDR1 reads SGHNT; CDR2 reads YYREEE (reference sequence). V was cut by 2 bases and J by 9 bases, with 8 bases left in between. The CDR3 extends over 11 amino acids. CDR3 bases: TGTGCCAGCAGCTTCTTGATGAGCTACACCTTC. Protein: CASSFLMSYTF.